A single sample is the source of the 32 T cell receptor beta chains below, sequenced in a study of blood T cell repertoires in COVID-19. Assay: immunoSEQ multiplex PCR; the TCRdb copy retains only in-frame clones and omits some. Altogether tens of thousands of clones are present, around 90% being singletons, with the ten largest covering approximately 21%. Sequenced sample: peripheral blood. The receptors shown here come from a man aged 45-65 years with active COVID-19.

CDR3 amino acids: CASSPRRTFPNEQFF. For the CDR3, the DNA is TGTGCCAGTAGTCCGCGTAGGACATTCCCCAATGAGCAGTTCTTC. The chain carries TRBV19 and TRBJ2-1, with D perhaps matching TRBD1 (5 bases). Germline V CDR1 and CDR2: LNHDA, SQIVND (reference sequence). V lost 5 bases and J 6 bases, leaving 17 bases between the germline ends. This CDR3 has 15 amino acids.

J is TRBJ2-1 and V is TRBV2; the match to TRBD1 covers 7 bases. The CDR3 loop spans 14 amino acids. V lost 10 bases to trimming and J lost 0 bases; unmatched junction nucleotides: 6. Germline CDR1 is SNHLY and CDR2 is FYNNEI. The CDR3 nucleotides are TGTGCCATACAGGGGACCAACTCCTACAATGAGCAGTTCTTC. It is translated as CAIQGTNSYNEQFF.

This sequence joins TRBV29-1 and TRBJ2-2, with 7 bases identical to TRBD1. This CDR3 comprises 17 residues. CDR1 is SQVTM, CDR2 ANQGSEA, per germline. The V segment lost 7 bases and the J segment 1 base; nucleotides outside the gene matches: 15. This chain's CDR3 is CSARVILGTVNTGELFF. The CDR3 DNA is TGCAGCGCCCGAGTTATTCTCGGGACAGTGAACACCGGGGAGCTGTTTTTT.

V and J are TRBV29-1 and TRBJ2-1; the match to TRBD2 covers 9 bases. Trimming removed 0 bases from V and 3 bases from J; junction bases left unmatched: 3. This CDR3 spans 15 amino acids. CDR1 is SQVTM and CDR2 is ANQGSEA in the germline V gene. CDR3 sequence: CSVEEGTSSYNEQFF. The DNA for the CDR3 is TGCAGCGTTGAAGAGGGGACTAGCAGCTACAATGAGCAGTTCTTC.

J is TRBJ2-2 and V is TRBV25-1, with 11 bases fitting TRBD1. The CDR3 contains 16 residues. V trimming: 1 base; J trimming: 3 bases; junction bases outside the gene matches: 1. The germline V gene encodes CDR1 MGHDK and CDR2 SYGVNS. This CDR3 reads CASSELGQGDTGELFF. CDR3 bases: TGTGCCAGCAGTGAATTGGGACAGGGGGACACCGGGGAGCTGTTTTTT.

The V and J genes are TRBV5-4 and TRBJ2-2; 9 nucleotides match TRBD2. In germline, CDR1 is SGHNT, CDR2 YYREEE (reference sequence). The CDR3 loop spans 16 amino acids. With 4 bases clipped from V and 8 bases from J, the junction kept 12 bases outside the gene matches. CDR3 sequence reads: CASSRTGTSPRGELFF. DNA for the CDR3: TGTGCCAGCAGCCGCACTGGGACTAGCCCGAGGGGGGAGCTGTTTTTT.

This sequence joins TRBV5-8 and TRBJ2-1; 10 bases agree with TRBD1. Germline V gene lookup returns CDR1 SGHTS and CDR2 YDEGEE. This CDR3 region has 16 residues. V gave up 4 bases and J gave up 7 bases; unmatched junction bases: 11. The CDR3 is CASSPPGQGPVNEQFF. The DNA of the CDR3 is TGTGCCAGCAGCCCACCGGGACAGGGGCCCGTGAATGAGCAGTTCTTC.

Notes on this clone: At the DNA level, this CDR3 is encoded by other sequences in the same sample as well. The V and J genes are TRBV24-1 and TRBJ2-1; D remains unclear. CDR3 length equals 14 residues. Germline lookup yields CDR1 KGHDR and CDR2 SFDVKD. Trimming removed 3 bases at V and 6 bases at J, with 11 bases between. DNA of the CDR3: TGTGCCACCAGTGATGCTACTAATTCCAATGAGCAGTTCTTC. This gives the protein CATSDATNSNEQFF.

The chain employs TRBV3-1 (or the pseudogene TRBV3-2) and TRBJ2-7, with TRBD2 matching over 9 bases. Germline CDR1 LGHDT, CDR2 YNNKEL (reference sequence). V shed 0 bases, J shed 4 bases, and the junction held 7 bases outside the gene matches. This CDR3 is 16 amino acids long. For the CDR3, the DNA is TGTGCCAGCAGCCAAGATGATTCGCGGGAGGGTTACGAGCAGTACTTC. Encoded protein: CASSQDDSREGYEQYF.

The V gene is TRBV7-2, the J gene TRBJ1-4; TRBD1 might be the D (5 bases). CDR1 is SGHTA, CDR2 FQGNSA, per germline. The CDR3 runs 17 residues. The ends were cut back, 2 bases at V and 7 bases at J, with 20 bases in the middle. The CDR3 is CASSLKVLGSGGEKLFF. As DNA, the CDR3 is TGTGCCAGCAGCTTAAAAGTTCTTGGCTCGGGGGGTGAAAAACTGTTTTTT.

The chain uses TRBV7-2 and TRBJ2-2; TRBD2 is a possible D gene (5 bases). Germline-derived CDR1 and CDR2 are SGHTA and FQGNSA. V lost 6 bases, J lost 4 bases, and 12 bases lay in between. The CDR3 runs 14 residues. CDR3 in DNA: TGTGCCAGCAGTCTTATGGCGGGCACCGGGGAGCTGTTTTTT. Protein product: CASSLMAGTGELFF.

This sequence joins TRBV10-1 and TRBJ2-5; TRBD1 is a possible D gene (5 bases). CDR1 is WNHNN and CDR2 is SYGVQD in the germline V gene (reference sequence). CDR3 length: 14 residues. V gave up 8 bases and J gave up 5 bases, with 18 bases separating them. The CDR3 nucleotides are TGCGCCAGCTCCAAAAGCCAGGGCGGCGAGACCCAGTACTTC. This gives the protein CASSKSQGGETQYF.

Concerning this clone: The same CDR3 arises from other DNA sequences in this sample as well. V usage is TRBV27 and J usage is TRBJ2-7; D is ambiguous. With 4 bases removed from V and 3 bases from J, the gap between germline ends came to 4 bases. This CDR3 contains 11 residues. Germline V lookup: CDR1 MNHEY, CDR2 SMNVEV (reference sequence). As DNA, the CDR3 is TGTGCCAGCAGTTCCCTCTACGAGCAGTACTTC. Its protein is CASSSLYEQYF.

This chain joins TRBV29-1 and TRBJ2-1, with D possibly being TRBD1 (5 bases). The CDR3 loop spans 10 amino acids. The V end was cut by 2 bases, the J end by 14 bases, with 10 bases between. The germline V gene encodes CDR1 SQVTM and CDR2 ANQGSEA. CDR3 nucleotides: TGCAGCGTTGAAAGGTCAGGGAAGTTCTTC. Protein: CSVERSGKFF.

J is TRBJ2-1 and V is TRBV7-3, with 7 nucleotides matching TRBD1. The V segment lost 7 bases and the J segment 9 bases; nucleotides outside the gene matches: 6. The CDR3 consists of 12 residues. In germline, CDR1 is SGHTA, CDR2 FQGTGA. CDR3 protein: CASNRGGGEQFF. DNA for the CDR3: TGTGCCAGCAACCGAGGGGGCGGTGAGCAGTTCTTC.

This clone appeared a few times. The gene calls are TRBV19 and TRBJ2-7; 7 bases agree with TRBD1. The CDR3 runs to 13 residues. Germline assignment: CDR1 LNHDA and CDR2 SQIVND (reference sequence). J lost 2 bases, V lost 9 bases, and 7 bases had no gene match. CDR3: CASSGQRTYEQYF. The CDR3 nucleotides read TGTGCCAGCTCGGGACAGCGCACCTACGAGCAGTACTTC.

The rearrangement uses TRBV7-7 and TRBJ2-5; the match to TRBD2 covers 8 bases. Germline loops: CDR1 SSHAT, CDR2 FNYEAQ (reference sequence). Germline trimming cut 4 bases from V and 5 bases from J; bases unmatched to any gene: 12. The CDR3 is 16 amino acids. The CDR3 DNA reads TGTGCCAGCAGCTCCCAGTTAGCGGGATCCGGGGAGACCCAGTACTTC. This gives the protein CASSSQLAGSGETQYF.

CDR3 DNA: TGTGCCAGCAGCCAAGGAGAGCTGGCCTACGAGCAGTACTTC. As protein: CASSQGELAYEQYF. The chain joins TRBV4-2 to TRBJ2-7; no clear D. CDR1 and CDR2 from the germline V gene are LGHNA and YNFKEQ. This CDR3 has 14 residues. Between the trimmed V and J ends, which lost 1 base and 2 bases, there was a span of 9 bases.

The chain couples TRBV7-8 to TRBJ1-1; TRBD1 matches 10 bases. This CDR3 has 17 residues. The germline V gene encodes CDR1 SGHVS and CDR2 FQNEAQ. With V trimmed by 6 bases and J by 4 bases, 14 bases remained unmatched. The CDR3 DNA follows: TGTGCCAGCAGTCCCGCCGGGACAGGGGTAGTTCGCACTGAAGCTTTCTTT. Translated, it gives CASSPAGTGVVRTEAFF. Drawing the rest from reference TRBV7-8 and TRBJ1-1, the complete variable domain is GAGVSQSPRYKVAKRGQDVALRCDPISGHVSLFWYQQALGQGPEFLTYFQNEAQLDKSGLPSDRFFAERPEGSVSTLKIQRTQQEDSAVYLCASSPAGTGVVRTEAFFGQGTRLTVV.

This chain links TRBV6-6 with TRBJ1-2, with 10 bases aligning to TRBD1. This CDR3 has 14 amino acids. The germline V gene has CDR1 MNHNY and CDR2 SVGAGI (reference sequence). The junction had 6 bases not matched to a gene; V was cut back by 5 bases and J by 6 bases. The CDR3: CASSIDRGRDGYTF. The CDR3 region has the DNA TGTGCCAGCAGTATAGACAGGGGGCGGGATGGCTACACCTTC.

This rearrangement joins TRBV11-3 to TRBJ2-7; D perhaps matches TRBD1 (6 bases). Germline loops: CDR1 SGHNT, CDR2 YENEEA. The V gene lost 7 bases and the J gene lost 2 bases, with 12 bases spanning the gap. This CDR3 has 13 residues. As DNA, the CDR3 is TGTGCCAGCACCCCGTACAGGGCCTACGAGCAGTACTTC. It codes for CASTPYRAYEQYF.

This sequence joins TRBV5-4 and TRBJ2-7, with 9 bases matching TRBD2. From germline, CDR1 is SGHNT and CDR2 YYREEE (reference sequence). The CDR3 has 15 residues. The V gene end was trimmed by 1 base and the J gene end by 3 bases; junction bases not matched to a gene: 5. The CDR3 DNA follows: TGTGCCAGCAGCTTGAGAATAGCGGGGGACTACGAGCAGTACTTC. Translating gives CASSLRIAGDYEQYF.

The chain combines TRBV28 with TRBJ2-1; 12 nucleotides agree with TRBD2. This CDR3 region has 15 residues. Trimming took 6 bases from V and 7 from J; bases not matched to a gene: 7. Germline CDR1 is MDHEN and CDR2 is SYDVKM. CDR3 bases: TGTGCCAGCAGCTTGACTAGCGGGAGTAAGAATGAGCAGTTCTTC. Amino acid sequence: CASSLTSGSKNEQFF.

The chain is built from TRBV11-3 and TRBJ1-1; tentatively, D is TRBD1 (5 bases). This CDR3 has 12 residues. Between the trimmed V and J ends, which lost 5 bases and 7 bases, there was a span of 11 bases. The germline V gene encodes CDR1 SGHNT and CDR2 YENEEA. The CDR3 DNA is TGTGCCAGCAGCATGGACATTTTTGAAGCTTTCTTT. Amino acid sequence: CASSMDIFEAFF.

This sequence joins TRBV2 and TRBJ2-2; 7 bases are a match to TRBD1. The ends lost 7 bases at V and 0 bases at J; junction bases unmatched: 5. The CDR3 extends over 15 amino acids. Germline loops: CDR1 SNHLY, CDR2 FYNNEI. The CDR3 protein is CASTTGQANTGELFF. CDR3 sequence (DNA): TGTGCCAGCACCACAGGACAGGCGAACACCGGGGAGCTGTTTTTT.

The V and J genes are TRBV2 and TRBJ2-2; D gene uncertain. This CDR3 has 14 amino acids. V was shortened by 6 bases and J by 1 base, with 9 bases between the two germline ends. Germline lookup yields CDR1 SNHLY and CDR2 FYNNEI. The CDR3 DNA follows: TGTGCCAGCAGGGGCCTTGAGAACACCGGGGAGCTGTTTTTT. As protein: CASRGLENTGELFF.

The rearrangement uses TRBV7-2 and TRBJ2-2, with D maybe TRBD2 (5 bases). Trimming took off 1 base at V and 4 bases at J, with 10 bases between the two ends. The germline gives CDR1 SGHTA, CDR2 FQGNSA. This CDR3 comprises 15 residues. For the CDR3, the DNA is TGTGCCAGCAGCTTAGGGGGAGCGATCACCGGGGAGCTGTTTTTT. The encoded protein is CASSLGGAITGELFF. The full variable domain, with the rest looked up from reference TRBV7-2 and TRBJ2-2, is GAGVSQSPSNKVTEKGKDVELRCDPISGHTALYWYRQSLGQGLEFLIYFQGNSAPDKSGLPSDRFSAERTGGSVSTLTIQRTQQEDSAVYLCASSLGGAITGELFFGEGSRLTVL.

The rearrangement links TRBV4-1 to TRBJ2-4; 10 nucleotides align to TRBD2. The CDR3 contains 16 residues. Trimming cost V 0 bases and J 4 bases; bases outside gene matches: 3. The V gene's germline CDR1 is MGHRA and CDR2 YSYEKL. Written as DNA, the CDR3 is TGCGCCAGCAGCCAAGAGGGACTAGCGTCTAAAAACATTCAGTACTTC. This encodes CASSQEGLASKNIQYF.

CDR3 in DNA: TGTGCCCGACAGGTATTCGGGACCGGGGAGCTGTTTTTT. As protein: CARQVFGTGELFF. The rearrangement uses TRBV30 and TRBJ2-2; D might be TRBD1 (6 bases). Trimming left V 8 bases short and J 5 bases short, with 15 bases between. The CDR3 contains 13 residues. Per germline, CDR1 GTSNPN and CDR2 SVGIG (reference sequence).

The chain joins TRBV6-4 to TRBJ1-1, with 10 bases fitting TRBD1. This CDR3 contains 15 residues. Germline V lookup: CDR1 MRHNA, CDR2 SNTAGT. The trim removed 4 bases at V and 5 bases at J, leaving 7 bases unmatched. CDR3 nucleotide sequence: TGTGCCAGCAGTGCCCGGACAGGGGGGGTAACTGAAGCTTTCTTT. Amino acid sequence: CASSARTGGVTEAFF.

This clone has a single count. The V call is TRBV2, the J call TRBJ2-5, with TRBD2 matching over 10 bases. This CDR3 is built from 15 residues. The V and J ends lost 7 bases and 3 bases, in that order; junction bases with no gene match: 8. Per the germline V gene, CDR1 is SNHLY and CDR2 is FYNNEI. CDR3 sequence: CASKRRLAGEETQYF. DNA of the CDR3: TGTGCCAGCAAGCGTCGGCTAGCGGGAGAAGAGACCCAGTACTTC. Full variable domain (missing parts from reference TRBV2 and TRBJ2-5): EPEVTQTPSHQVTQMGQEVILRCVPISNHLYFYWYRQILGQKVEFLVSFYNNEISEKSEIFDDQFSVERPDGSNFTLKIRSTKLEDSAMYFCASKRRLAGEETQYFGPGTRLLVL.

The chain joins TRBV6-4 to TRBJ2-6; 10 positions match TRBD1. Losses at the gene ends were 0 bases for V and 4 bases for J; bases not matched to a gene: 3. Germline CDR1 is MRHNA and CDR2 is SNTAGT. The CDR3 extends over 17 amino acids. CDR3 in amino acids: CASSDSGQGSGANVLTF. CDR3 nucleotides: TGTGCCAGCAGTGACTCGGGACAGGGGTCAGGGGCCAACGTCCTGACTTTC.